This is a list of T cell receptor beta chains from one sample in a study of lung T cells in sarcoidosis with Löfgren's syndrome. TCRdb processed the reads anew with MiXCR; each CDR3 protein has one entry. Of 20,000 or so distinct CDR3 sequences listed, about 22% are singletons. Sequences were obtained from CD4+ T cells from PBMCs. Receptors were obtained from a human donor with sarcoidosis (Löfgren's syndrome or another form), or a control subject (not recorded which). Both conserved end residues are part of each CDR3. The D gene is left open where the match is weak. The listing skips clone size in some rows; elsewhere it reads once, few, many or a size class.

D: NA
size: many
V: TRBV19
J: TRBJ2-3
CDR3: CASRTLLGDTQYF
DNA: TGTGCCAGTAGGACGTTACTGGGAGATACGCAGTATTTT

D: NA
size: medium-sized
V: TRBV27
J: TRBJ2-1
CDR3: CASRESSYNEQFF
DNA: TGTGCCAGCAGGGAGAGCTCCTACAATGAGCAGTTCTTC

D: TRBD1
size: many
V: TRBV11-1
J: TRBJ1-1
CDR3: CASSLPTGHAFF
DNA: TGTGCCAGCAGCTTACCGACAGGGCACGCTTTCTTT

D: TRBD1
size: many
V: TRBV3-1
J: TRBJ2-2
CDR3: CASSQRGQNGELFF
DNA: TGTGCCAGCAGCCAGAGGGGGCAGAACGGGGAGCTGTTTTTT

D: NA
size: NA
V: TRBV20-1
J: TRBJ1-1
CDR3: CGPWRLNTEASF
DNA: TGCGGTCCATGGCGCCTCAACACTGAAGCTTCCTTT

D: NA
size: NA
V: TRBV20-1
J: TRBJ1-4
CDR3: CSARAHREKLFF
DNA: TGCAGCGCTAGAGCCCATCGTGAAAAACTGTTTTTT

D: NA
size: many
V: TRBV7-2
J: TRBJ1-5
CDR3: CASTPSEYSNQPQHF
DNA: TGTGCCAGCACCCCATCAGAATATAGCAATCAGCCCCAGCATTTT

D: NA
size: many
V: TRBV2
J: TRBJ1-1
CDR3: CASSVFHPRSTEAFF
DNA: TGTGCCAGCAGTGTCTTCCACCCCAGATCCACTGAAGCTTTCTTT

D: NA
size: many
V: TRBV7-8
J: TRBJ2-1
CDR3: CASSLGYLNIARAGNEQFF
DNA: TGTGCCAGCAGCTTAGGTTACCTTAACATCGCGCGCGCGGGCAATGAGCAGTTCTTC

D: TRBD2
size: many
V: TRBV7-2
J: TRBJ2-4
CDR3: CASSSSGGGNIQYF
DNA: TGTGCCAGCAGCTCGAGCGGGGGGGGGAACATTCAGTACTTC

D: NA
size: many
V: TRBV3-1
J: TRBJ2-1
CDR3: CASSQGVAVYNEQFF
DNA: TGTGCCAGCAGCCAAGGAGTAGCGGTATACAATGAGCAGTTCTTC

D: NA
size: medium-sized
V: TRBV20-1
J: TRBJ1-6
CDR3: CSPWTYNSPLHF
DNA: TGCAGTCCCTGGACCTATAATTCACCCCTCCACTTT

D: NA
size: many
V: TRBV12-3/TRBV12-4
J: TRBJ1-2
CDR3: CASSLGGGYTF
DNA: TGTGCCAGCAGTCTCGGAGGTGGCTACACCTTC

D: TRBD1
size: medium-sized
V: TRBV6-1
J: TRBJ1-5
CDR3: CASSGQGQPQHF
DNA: TGTGCCAGCAGTGGACAGGGGCAGCCCCAGCATTTT

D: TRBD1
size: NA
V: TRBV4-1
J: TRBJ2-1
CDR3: CASSQDQDRGRGEQFF
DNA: TGCGCCAGCAGCCAAGATCAGGACAGGGGGCGCGGTGAGCAGTTCTTC

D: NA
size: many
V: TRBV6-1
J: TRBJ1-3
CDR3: CASSPIRQLTSGNTIYF
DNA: TGTGCCAGCAGCCCCATTAGACAGCTAACCTCTGGAAACACCATATATTTT

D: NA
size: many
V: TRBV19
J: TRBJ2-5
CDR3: CAGSIFAAGLETQYF
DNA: TGTGCCGGTAGTATTTTCGCGGCAGGGCTCGAGACCCAGTACTTC

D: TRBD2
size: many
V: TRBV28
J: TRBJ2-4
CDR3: CASSSGGPQGSMDIQYF
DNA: TGTGCCAGCAGTTCGGGGGGGCCACAGGGCAGTATGGACATTCAGTACTTC

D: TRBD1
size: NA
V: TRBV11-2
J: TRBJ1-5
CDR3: CASREQDRGRNQPQHF
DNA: TGTGCCAGCAGAGAACAAGACAGGGGGCGGAATCAGCCCCAGCATTTT

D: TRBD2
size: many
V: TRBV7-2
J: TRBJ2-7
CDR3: CASSSQAGNYEQYF
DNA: TGTGCCAGCAGCTCGCAAGCGGGGAACTACGAGCAGTACTTC

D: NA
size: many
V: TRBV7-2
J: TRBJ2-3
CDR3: CASSPRSGADTQYF
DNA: TGTGCCAGCAGCCCCCGGAGTGGAGCAGATACGCAGTATTTT

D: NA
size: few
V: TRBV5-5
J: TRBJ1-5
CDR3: CASSLKSNQPQHF
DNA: TGTGCCAGCAGCCTCAAAAGCAATCAGCCCCAGCATTTT

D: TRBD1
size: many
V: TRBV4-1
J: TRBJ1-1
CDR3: CASSQGDRHTEAFF
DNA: TGCGCCAGCAGCCAGGGGGACAGGCACACTGAAGCTTTCTTT

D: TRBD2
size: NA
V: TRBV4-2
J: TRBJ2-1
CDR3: CASSLDASGPYNEQFF
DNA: TGTGCCAGCAGCCTAGACGCTAGCGGCCCATACAATGAGCAGTTCTTC

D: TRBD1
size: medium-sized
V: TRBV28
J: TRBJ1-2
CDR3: CASSSPGGAVYGYTF
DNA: TGTGCCAGCAGTTCCCCAGGGGGCGCGGTCTATGGCTACACCTTC

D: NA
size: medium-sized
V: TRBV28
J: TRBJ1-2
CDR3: CASTAITGLHGYTF
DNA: TGTGCCAGCACTGCCATTACAGGGTTGCATGGCTACACCTTC

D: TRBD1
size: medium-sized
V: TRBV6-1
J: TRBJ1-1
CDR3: CASIKPGQLAFF
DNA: TGTGCCAGCATTAAACCGGGACAGCTAGCTTTCTTT

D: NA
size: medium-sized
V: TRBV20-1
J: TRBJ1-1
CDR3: CSASEGGRSAFF
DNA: TGCAGTGCTTCCGAGGGGGGGAGGTCAGCTTTCTTT

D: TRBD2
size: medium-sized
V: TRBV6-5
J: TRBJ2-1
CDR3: CASSYSPGASGVKNNEQFF
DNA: TGTGCCAGCAGTTACTCCCCAGGGGCTAGCGGGGTAAAAAACAATGAGCAGTTCTTC

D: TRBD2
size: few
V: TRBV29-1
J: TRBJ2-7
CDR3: CSVDPSGSPEQYF
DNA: TGCAGCGTTGACCCTAGCGGGAGTCCCGAGCAGTACTTC

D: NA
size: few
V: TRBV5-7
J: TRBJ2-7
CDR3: CASSLKIPLHEQYF
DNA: TGTGCCAGCAGCTTGAAGATCCCTCTTCACGAGCAGTACTTC

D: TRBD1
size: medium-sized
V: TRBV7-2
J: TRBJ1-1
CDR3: CASSLAATGGAEAFF
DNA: TGTGCCAGCAGCTTAGCTGCGACAGGGGGTGCTGAAGCTTTCTTT

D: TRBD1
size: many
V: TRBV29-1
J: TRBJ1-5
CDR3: CSVGTGGNQPQHF
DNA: TGCAGCGTTGGGACAGGGGGAAATCAGCCCCAGCATTTT

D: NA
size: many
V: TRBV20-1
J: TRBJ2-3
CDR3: CSARGSRDTDTQYF
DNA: TGCAGTGCTAGAGGTTCAAGGGACACAGATACGCAGTATTTT

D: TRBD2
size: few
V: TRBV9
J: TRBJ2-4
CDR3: CASSVDPLAAAKNIQYF
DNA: TGTGCCAGCAGCGTAGACCCTCTAGCGGCGGCCAAAAACATTCAGTACTTC

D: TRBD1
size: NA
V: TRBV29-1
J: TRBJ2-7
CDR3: CSVKSRDRGYEQYF
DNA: TGCAGCGTCAAATCCCGGGACAGGGGCTACGAGCAGTACTTC

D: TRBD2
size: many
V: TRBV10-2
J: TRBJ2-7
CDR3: CASTPGTTYEQYF
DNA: TGCGCCAGCACCCCCGGGACTACCTACGAGCAGTACTTC

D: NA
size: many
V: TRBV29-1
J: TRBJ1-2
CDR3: CSVGIGLGYTF
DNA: TGCAGCGTTGGAATAGGGCTGGGCTACACCTTC

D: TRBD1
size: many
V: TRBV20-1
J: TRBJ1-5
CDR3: CSARTGVNQPQHF
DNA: TGCAGTGCACGGACAGGGGTCAATCAGCCCCAGCATTTT

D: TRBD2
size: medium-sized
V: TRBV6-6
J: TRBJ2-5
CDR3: CASSYSSGRETQYF
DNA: TGTGCCAGCAGTTACTCAAGCGGGAGGGAGACCCAGTACTTC